This TCR beta chain is from a study of T cells after somatic rescue of genetic block. Germline V gene data show CDR1 as SGHDT and CDR2 as YYEEEE. This CDR3 contains 14 residues. Between the trimmed V and J ends, which lost 5 bases and 4 bases, there was a span of 12 bases. Repertoires were generated with immunoSEQ multiplex PCR, while TCRdb's copy carries only in-frame clones and drops some. The sample holds tens of thousands of clones, about 87% seen once. V is TRBV5-6 and J is TRBJ2-2; D is unresolved. The receptor's source is a woman in her late teens or twenties. Input material: peripheral blood mononuclear cells (PBMCs). The CDR3 bases are TGTGCCAGCAGTCTAGAGTGGGGCACCGGGGAGCTGTTTTTT. Residues: CASSLEWGTGELFF.